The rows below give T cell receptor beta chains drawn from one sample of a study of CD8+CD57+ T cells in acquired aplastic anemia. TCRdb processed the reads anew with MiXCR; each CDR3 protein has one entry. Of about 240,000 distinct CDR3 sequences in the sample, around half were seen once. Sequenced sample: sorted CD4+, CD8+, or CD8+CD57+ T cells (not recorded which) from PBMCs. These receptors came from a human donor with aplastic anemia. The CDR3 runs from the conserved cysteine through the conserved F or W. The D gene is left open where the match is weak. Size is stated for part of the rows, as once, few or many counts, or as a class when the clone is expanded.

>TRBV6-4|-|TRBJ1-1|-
CASSENVRRGNTEAFF
TGTGCCAGCAGTGAGAATGTCAGACGGGGGAACACTGAAGCTTTCTTT
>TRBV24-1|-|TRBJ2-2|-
CATSGAAGSAGELFF
TGTGCCACCAGTGGGGCGGCGGGGTCGGCCGGGGAGCTGTTTTTT
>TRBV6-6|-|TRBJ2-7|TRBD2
CASTLSGRERYEQYF
TGTGCCAGCACTCTTAGCGGGAGGGAGAGGTACGAGCAGTACTTC
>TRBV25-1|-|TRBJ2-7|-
CASSEPGAGIYEQYF
TGTGCCAGCAGTGAACCGGGTGCCGGGATCTACGAGCAGTACTTC
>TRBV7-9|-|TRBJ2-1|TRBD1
CASSSQGYNEQFF
TGTGCCAGCAGCTCACAGGGGTACAATGAGCAGTTCTTC
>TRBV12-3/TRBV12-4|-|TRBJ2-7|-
CASSQLEDEQYF
TGTGCCAGCAGCCAGCTAGAGGACGAGCAGTACTTC
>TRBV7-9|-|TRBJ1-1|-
CASSLLLGFMNTEAFF
TGTGCCAGCAGCTTATTACTAGGGTTTATGAACACTGAAGCTTTCTTT
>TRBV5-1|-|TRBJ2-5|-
CASSLVGLASQETQYF
TGTGCCAGCAGCTTAGTAGGGCTAGCGAGCCAAGAGACCCAGTACTTC
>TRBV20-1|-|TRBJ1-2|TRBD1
CSARQGGYGYTF
TGCAGTGCTAGACAGGGGGGCTATGGCTACACCTTC
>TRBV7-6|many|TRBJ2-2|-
CASSLRSGELFF
TGTGCCAGCAGCTTGCGGTCCGGGGAGCTGTTTTTT
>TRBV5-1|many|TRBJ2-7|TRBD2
CASSLRSRLAGDLSYEQYF
TGCGCCAGCAGCTTAAGGTCTCGGCTAGCGGGAGACCTATCCTACGAGCAGTACTTC
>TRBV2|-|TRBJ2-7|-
CASSQQPYEQYF
TGTGCCAGCAGTCAACAGCCCTACGAGCAGTACTTC
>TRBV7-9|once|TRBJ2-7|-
CASSFTEGVKSYEQYF
TGTGCCAGCAGCTTCACTGAGGGTGTAAAGTCCTACGAGCAGTACTTC
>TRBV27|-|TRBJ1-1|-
CASSLTRRNTEAFF
TGTGCCAGCAGTTTAACACGGAGGAACACTGAAGCTTTCTTT
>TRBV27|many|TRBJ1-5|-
CASRSGTYSNQPQHF
TGTGCCAGCAGGTCAGGTACCTATAGCAATCAGCCCCAGCATTTT
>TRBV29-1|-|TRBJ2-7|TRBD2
CSGLAGEGYEQYF
TGCAGCGGACTAGCGGGAGAGGGTTACGAGCAGTACTTC
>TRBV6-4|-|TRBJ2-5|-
CASRGGLQETQYF
TGTGCCAGCAGGGGGGGACTTCAAGAGACCCAGTACTTC
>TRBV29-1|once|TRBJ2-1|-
CSFSRSNNEQFF
TGCAGTTTTTCCAGAAGCAACAATGAGCAGTTCTTC
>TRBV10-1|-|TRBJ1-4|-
CASRSRKPSGEKLSF
TGCGCCAGCAGGTCCCGAAAACCCTCGGGTGAAAAACTGTCTTTT
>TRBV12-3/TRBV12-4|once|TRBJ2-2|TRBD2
CASLRGAGELFF
TGTGCCAGCCTCCGGGGGGCCGGGGAGCTGTTTTTT
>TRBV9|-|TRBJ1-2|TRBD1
CASDREVDYGYTF
TGTGCCAGCGACAGGGAAGTGGACTATGGCTACACCTTC
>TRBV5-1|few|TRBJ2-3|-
CASSFDSGGTDTQYF
TGCGCCAGCAGCTTCGATAGCGGAGGCACAGATACGCAGTATTTT
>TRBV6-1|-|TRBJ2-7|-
CASSEVDSRYEQYF
TGTGCCAGCAGTGAAGTGGACAGCAGATACGAGCAGTACTTC
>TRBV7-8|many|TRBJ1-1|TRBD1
CASSKKTGTGNTEAFF
TGTGCCAGCAGCAAAAAAACCGGGACAGGGAACACTGAAGCTTTCTTT
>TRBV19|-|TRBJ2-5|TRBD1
CASSMGRGQYQETQYF
TGTGCCAGTAGTATGGGTAGGGGGCAGTACCAAGAGACCCAGTACTTC
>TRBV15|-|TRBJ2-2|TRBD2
CATSPSLAGAANTGELFF
TGTGCCACCAGTCCGTCGCTAGCGGGGGCCGCGAACACCGGGGAGCTGTTTTTT
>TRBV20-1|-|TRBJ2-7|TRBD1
CSAIPGQGYEQYF
TGCAGTGCTATTCCGGGACAGGGGTACGAGCAGTACTTC
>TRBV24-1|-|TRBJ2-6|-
CATSDAVSGANVLTF
TGTGCCACCAGTGATGCGGTCTCTGGGGCCAACGTCCTGACTTTC
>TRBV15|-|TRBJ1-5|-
CATSRERGDQPQHF
TGTGCCACCAGCAGAGAAAGGGGGGACCAGCCCCAGCATTTT
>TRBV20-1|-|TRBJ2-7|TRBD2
CSASLTRGLNEQYF
TGCAGTGCTTCCTTAACGCGGGGGTTGAACGAGCAGTACTTC
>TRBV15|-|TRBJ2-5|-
CASGGEKLSQETQYF
TGTGCCTCCGGAGGAGAGAAACTGAGCCAAGAGACCCAGTACTTC
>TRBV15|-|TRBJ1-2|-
CATSRDLGSNYGYTF
TGTGCCACCAGCAGAGATCTGGGCAGCAACTATGGCTACACCTTC
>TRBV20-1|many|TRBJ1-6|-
CSARDRGGGNSPLHF
TGCAGTGCTAGAGATAGGGGTGGCGGGAATTCACCCCTCCACTTT
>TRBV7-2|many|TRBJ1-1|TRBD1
CASSPRTGGWETEAFF
TGTGCCAGCAGCCCACGGACAGGGGGATGGGAAACTGAAGCTTTCTTT
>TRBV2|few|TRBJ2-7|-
CASSQTGIGPYEQYF
TGTGCCAGCAGTCAGACCGGGATCGGCCCCTACGAGCAGTACTTC
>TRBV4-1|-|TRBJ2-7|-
CASSQERDGDYEQYF
TGCGCCAGCAGCCAAGAGCGGGACGGAGACTACGAGCAGTACTTC
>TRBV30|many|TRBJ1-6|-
CAWDSRNSPLHF
TGTGCCTGGGACAGCCGAAATTCACCCCTCCACTTT
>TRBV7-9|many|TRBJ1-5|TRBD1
CASEEGQGSDQPQHF
TGTGCCAGCGAAGAAGGACAGGGATCAGATCAGCCCCAGCATTTT
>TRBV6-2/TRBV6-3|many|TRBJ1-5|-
CASSYSLEGQPQHF
TGTGCCAGCAGTTACTCCCTGGAGGGTCAGCCCCAGCATTTT
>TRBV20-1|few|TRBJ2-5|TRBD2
CSAGRRTQETQYF
TGCAGTGCCGGGAGGAGGACGCAAGAGACCCAGTACTTC
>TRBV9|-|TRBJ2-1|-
CASSLSLGPFEQFF
TGTGCCAGCAGTTTATCACTAGGCCCCTTTGAGCAGTTCTTC
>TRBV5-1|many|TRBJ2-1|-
CASSYRDRIYNEQFF
TGCGCCAGCAGCTACCGGGACCGCATATACAATGAGCAGTTCTTC